This T cell receptor beta chain was sequenced for a study of blood T cell repertoires in COVID-19. About the research overall: COVID-19 samples from acute and convalescent phases originated in the United States, Italy and Spain. Sources were T cells, B-cell-depleted T cells, or PBMCs; the material itself was cDNA or gDNA.

V gave up 9 bases and J gave up 6 bases, with 15 bases separating them. CDR3 size: 13 residues. The V gene's germline CDR1 is LNHDA and CDR2 SQIVND (reference sequence). Measured with immunoSEQ multiplex PCR; TCRdb has only the in-frame clones, and not every one. This sample has 100,000 or so clones, with roughly 83% found just once. This sequence joins TRBV19 and TRBJ1-5; possibly TRBD1 for D (6 bases). This receptor was identified in a woman aged 55-70 years with acute or convalescent COVID-19. The sequencing sample was made of peripheral blood. CDR3 nucleotide sequence: TGTGCCAGCAGTGGGGGGGCTGTTCAGCCCCAGCATTTT. It yields the protein CASSGGAVQPQHF.